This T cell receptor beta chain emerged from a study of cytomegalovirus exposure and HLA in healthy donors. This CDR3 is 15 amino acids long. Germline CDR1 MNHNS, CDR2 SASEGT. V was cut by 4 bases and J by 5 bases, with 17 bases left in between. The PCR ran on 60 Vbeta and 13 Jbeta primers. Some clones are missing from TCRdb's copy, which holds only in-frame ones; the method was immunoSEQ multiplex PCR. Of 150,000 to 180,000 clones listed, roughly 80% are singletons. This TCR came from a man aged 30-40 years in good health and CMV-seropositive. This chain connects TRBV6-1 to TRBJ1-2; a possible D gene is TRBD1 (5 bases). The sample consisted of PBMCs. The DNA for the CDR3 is TGTGCCAGCAGTGGCTTCGGGGGGGAGGAGTATGGCTACACCTTC. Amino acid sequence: CASSGFGGEEYGYTF.